The 10 T cell receptor beta chains given below trace back to one sample, sequenced in a study of shared clonotypes between healthy human individuals. Method: immunoSEQ multiplex PCR; TCRdb's copy keeps in-frame clones and lacks some. The table lists more than 450,000 clones, 79% of them singletons. The specimen was PBMCs. Receptors were obtained from a woman aged 35 to 49 in good health. Some clones in this sample may be carry-over from other donors' samples.

V and J are TRBV18 and TRBJ1-1; the match to TRBD1 covers 7 bases. The germline V gene encodes CDR1 KGHSH and CDR2 LQKENI. Trimming took 1 base from V and 2 from J; bases not matched to a gene: 4. The CDR3 loop spans 15 amino acids. CDR3 amino acids: CASSPLRDSNTEAFF. In DNA, the CDR3 is TGTGCCAGCTCACCACTCCGGGACAGTAACACTGAAGCTTTCTTT.

The chain recombines TRBV7-9 with TRBJ2-3; tentative D call: TRBD2 (5 bases). Germline CDR1 is SEHNR and CDR2 is FQNEAQ (reference sequence). V was shortened by 7 bases and J by 1 base, with 18 bases between the two germline ends. The CDR3 consists of 16 residues. The CDR3 spells CASNRGRLAGTDTQYF. The CDR3 DNA follows: TGTGCCAGCAACCGAGGCCGTCTAGCTGGCACAGATACGCAGTATTTT. Complete variable domain (other parts from reference TRBV7-9 and TRBJ2-3): DTGVSQNPRHKITKRGQNVTFRCDPISEHNRLYWYRQTLGQGPEFLTYFQNEAQLEKSRLLSDRFSAERPKGSFSTLEIQRTEQGDSAMYLCASNRGRLAGTDTQYFGPGTRLTVL.

The chain recombines TRBV6-5 with TRBJ1-6, with D possibly being TRBD1 (5 bases). The ends were cut back, 9 bases at V and 6 bases at J, with 12 bases in the middle. Germline CDR1 is MNHEY and CDR2 is SVGAGI. The CDR3 sequence is 13 residues long. The DNA of the CDR3 is TGTGCCAGTACGGGACGGACTAATTCACCCCTCCACTTT. This codes for CASTGRTNSPLHF.

As concerns this clone: Other nucleotide sequences from this sample produce the same CDR3. The chain uses TRBV19 and TRBJ1-5; the D gene is possibly TRBD1 (5 bases). With 3 bases removed from V and 6 bases from J, the gap between germline ends came to 9 bases. This CDR3 spans 13 amino acids. Per the germline V gene, CDR1 is LNHDA and CDR2 is SQIVND (reference sequence). CDR3 sequence: CASSMVGGQPQHF. The DNA of the CDR3 is TGTGCCAGTAGTATGGTGGGGGGTCAGCCCCAGCATTTT.

The V call is TRBV2, the J call TRBJ1-1; the D is unclear. The CDR3 sequence is 12 residues long. V lost 7 bases to trimming and J lost 5 bases, with 11 bases between them. Germline V gene sequence: CDR1 SNHLY, CDR2 FYNNEI. The CDR3 sequence is CASITSGTEAFF. For the CDR3, the DNA is TGTGCCAGCATCACCTCCGGGACTGAAGCTTTCTTT.

The chain links TRBV28 to TRBJ2-3, with TRBD1 matching over 7 bases. This CDR3 is 15 amino acids long. The J segment lost 2 bases and the V segment lost 3 bases, leaving 5 bases of the junction unmatched. Germline V gives CDR1 MDHEN, CDR2 SYDVKM. The CDR3 coding sequence is TGTGCCAGCAGTTTGCGGACAGGAGACACAGATACGCAGTATTTT. Protein product: CASSLRTGDTDTQYF.

This clone occurred a few times. V and J are TRBV9 and TRBJ1-4; D gene ambiguous. CDR1 and CDR2 from the germline V gene are SGDLS and YYNGEE. The CDR3 is made up of 13 amino acids. V was cut by 4 bases and J by 4 bases, with 8 bases left in between. CDR3 sequence: CASSTWDNEKLFF. In DNA form, the CDR3 reads TGTGCCAGCAGCACCTGGGATAATGAAAAACTGTTTTTT.

This clone was detected many times. The chain combines TRBV5-1 with TRBJ2-2; maybe TRBD1 (6 bases). The germline CDR1 and CDR2 sequences are SGHRS and YFSETQ. The germline V and J ends were trimmed by 4 bases and 2 bases, with 12 bases remaining between them. CDR3 length equals 15 residues. The CDR3 DNA follows: TGCGCCAGCAGCCCCGACAGGACTAACACCGGGGAGCTGTTTTTT. Residues: CASSPDRTNTGELFF.

Turning to this clone: At one end, the junction sequence differs from germline, possibly due to a read error. The chain carries TRBV20-1 and TRBJ2-5, with D possibly TRBD2 on 6 matching bases. Germline assignment: CDR1 DFQATT and CDR2 SNEGSKA (reference sequence). The length of the CDR3 is 11 residues. In DNA, the CDR3 is TGCAGTGCTTTATCGGCCAGCGGGTTCAACTTC. This translates into CSALSASGFNF.

This rearrangement joins TRBV6-1 to TRBJ2-7; TRBD2 agrees at 12 bases. CDR3 length: 16 amino acids. Germline trimming cut 2 bases from V and 3 bases from J; bases unmatched to any gene: 5. CDR1 and CDR2 from the germline V gene are MNHNS and SASEGT. DNA for the CDR3: TGTGCCAGCAGTGAATTTATGGGACTAGCGGGCTACGAGCAGTACTTC. Translated: CASSEFMGLAGYEQYF.